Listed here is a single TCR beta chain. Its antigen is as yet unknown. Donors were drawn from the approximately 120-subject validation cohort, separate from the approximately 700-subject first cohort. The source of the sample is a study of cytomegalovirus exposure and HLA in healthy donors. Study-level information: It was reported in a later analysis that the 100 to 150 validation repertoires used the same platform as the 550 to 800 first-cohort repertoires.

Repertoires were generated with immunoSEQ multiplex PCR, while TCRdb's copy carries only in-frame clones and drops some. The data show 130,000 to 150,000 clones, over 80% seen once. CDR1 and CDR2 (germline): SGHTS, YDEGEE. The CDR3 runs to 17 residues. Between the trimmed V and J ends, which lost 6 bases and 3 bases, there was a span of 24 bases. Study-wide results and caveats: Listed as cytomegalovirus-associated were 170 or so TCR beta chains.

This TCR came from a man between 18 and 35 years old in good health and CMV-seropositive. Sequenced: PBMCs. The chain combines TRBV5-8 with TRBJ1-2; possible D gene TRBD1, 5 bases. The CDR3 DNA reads TGTGCCAGCAAGATATTGGGGACGGGGAGGGGTGACTATGGCTACACCTTC. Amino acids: CASKILGTGRGDYGYTF.